The rows below give T cell receptor beta chains drawn from one sample of a study of blood T cell repertoires in COVID-19. Clones were read by immunoSEQ multiplex PCR, and TCRdb kept only the in-frame ones, dropping some. The sample has 40,000 to 60,000 clones, around 83% seen once. What was sequenced was peripheral blood. Receptor source: a man in his fifties or sixties with acute or convalescent COVID-19. The CDR3 runs from the conserved cysteine through the conserved F or W. The order of the fields is J gene, clone size, V gene, D gene, CDR3 protein, CDR3 DNA. The D gene is left open where the match is weak. Clone size is stated in some rows and not others, as once, few, many or a class when expanded.

TRBJ1-2 | - | TRBV19 | TRBD1 | CASSLTGDGYGYTF | TGTGCCAGTAGCCTAACAGGGGACGGATATGGCTACACCTTC
TRBJ1-4 | - | TRBV6-5 | - | CASSYLDRTNEKLFF | TGTGCCAGCAGTTACTTGGACAGAACTAATGAAAAACTGTTTTTT
TRBJ1-5 | once | TRBV28 | TRBD1 | CASRPGQGALSNQPQHF | TGTGCCAGCAGGCCGGGACAGGGTGCTTTGAGCAATCAGCCCCAGCATTTT
TRBJ2-7 | - | TRBV6-5 | TRBD1 | CATGTAYEQYF | TGTGCGACAGGGACCGCCTACGAGCAGTACTTC
TRBJ1-5 | - | TRBV24-1 | - | CATSQGGIQHF | TGTGCCACCAGTCAAGGAGGGATACAACATTTT
TRBJ1-5 | - | TRBV4-1 | TRBD1 | CASSPEAGTAKGAQHF | TGCGCCAGCAGCCCTGAGGCCGGGACAGCAAAAGGGGCCCAGCATTTT
TRBJ1-6 | - | TRBV20-1 | - | CSASTDKGYNSPLHF | TGCAGTGCTAGTACGGACAAGGGGTATAATTCACCCCTCCACTTT
TRBJ2-2 | once | TRBV27 | TRBD2 | CASRRSGRSPGELFF | TGTGCCAGCAGACGTAGCGGGAGATCTCCCGGGGAGCTGTTTTTT
TRBJ2-3 | - | TRBV18 | - | CASSPRQSTGLGTDTQYF | TGTGCCAGCTCACCACGGCAATCGACAGGACTAGGCACAGATACGCAGTATTTT
TRBJ2-7 | - | TRBV5-8 | - | CASSSLYTGSYEQYF | TGTGCCAGCAGCTCCCTTTACACAGGCTCCTACGAGCAGTACTTC
TRBJ2-5 | - | TRBV27 | TRBD1 | CASSLRGAGQGPQETQYF | TGTGCCAGCAGTTTACGGGGCGCGGGACAGGGGCCCCAAGAGACCCAGTACTTC
TRBJ1-5 | - | TRBV7-2 | TRBD1 | CASSRRQGNQPQHF | TGTGCCAGCAGCCGCCGACAGGGTAATCAGCCCCAGCATTTT
TRBJ2-1 | - | TRBV27 | TRBD2 | CASSPGLAGGPIYNEQFF | TGTGCCAGCAGTCCTGGACTAGCGGGAGGGCCTATTTACAATGAGCAGTTCTTC
TRBJ1-4 | - | TRBV7-9 | - | CASSLPFSTNEKLFF | TGTGCCAGCAGCTTACCCTTTTCAACTAATGAAAAACTGTTTTTT
TRBJ1-2 | - | TRBV5-1 | - | CASSLEREDGYTF | TGCGCCAGCAGCTTGGAAAGGGAGGATGGCTACACCTTC
TRBJ2-1 | - | TRBV30 | TRBD2 | CAWSRSGTSVGFNEQFF | TGTGCCTGGAGTCGTAGCGGAACTAGCGTGGGGTTCAATGAGCAGTTCTTC
TRBJ1-2 | - | TRBV2 | - | CASRASDYGYTF | TGTGCCAGCAGGGCCAGCGACTATGGCTACACCTTC
TRBJ1-2 | - | TRBV15 | - | CATSRDGRVDGYTF | TGTGCCACCAGCAGAGATGGCAGGGTAGATGGCTACACCTTC
TRBJ2-7 | - | TRBV5-6 | TRBD1 | CASSHPGQGYEQYF | TGTGCCAGCAGTCATCCGGGACAGGGTTACGAGCAGTACTTC
TRBJ1-6 | - | TRBV18 | TRBD1 | CASSPPGQGSSPLHF | TGTGCCAGCTCACCACCGGGACAGGGTAGCTCACCCCTCCACTTT
TRBJ2-1 | - | TRBV28 | TRBD1 | CASSPLGTGLLDEQFF | TGTGCCAGCAGTCCCTTGGGGACAGGGCTTCTCGATGAGCAGTTCTTC
TRBJ2-7 | - | TRBV12-5 | TRBD2 | CASGLVPGGEQYF | TGTGCTAGTGGTTTGGTACCGGGGGGCGAGCAGTACTTC
TRBJ1-4 | - | TRBV7-9 | - | CASSLETAVKSEKLFF | TGTGCCAGCAGCTTAGAAACAGCCGTTAAGAGTGAAAAACTGTTTTTT
TRBJ1-2 | - | TRBV7-9 | - | CASSLGETYGYTF | TGTGCCAGCAGCCTAGGAGAGACATATGGCTACACCTTC
TRBJ1-5 | - | TRBV28 | TRBD1 | CASSSSDRVQPQHF | TGTGCCAGCAGTTCTTCCGACAGGGTCCAGCCCCAGCATTTT
TRBJ1-4 | few | TRBV6-6 | TRBD1 | CASTTAWTGDEKLFF | TGTGCCAGCACTACTGCCTGGACAGGCGATGAAAAACTGTTTTTT
TRBJ1-2 | - | TRBV25-1 | - | CASSDFGGGGYGYTF | TGTGCCAGCAGTGATTTTGGAGGAGGTGGCTATGGCTACACCTTC